Given below is one TCR beta chain in context. The antigen is not known. This sample was included in a study of cytomegalovirus exposure and HLA in healthy donors. Study results and limitations: Later analysis demonstrated an association between a missense DCLRE1C variant and TCR beta V- and J-gene trimming. The productive fraction for most TCR beta V segments was about 87% or about 30% in an earlier analysis.

At collection, donors were nominally healthy, but unrecorded immune exposures were probable. A multiplex PCR was run with 60 Vbeta primers and 13 Jbeta primers. Sequencing used immunoSEQ multiplex PCR; TCRdb keeps in-frame clones, though not all of them. Among about 190,000 clones, more than 75% were seen once, and the ten largest hold roughly 3.1%. Per germline, CDR1 SGHRS and CDR2 YFSETQ. The CDR3 sequence is 16 residues long. With V trimmed by 3 bases and J by 0 bases, 9 bases remained unmatched. The sequencing sample was made of PBMCs. The sequence was collected from a middle-aged man in good health and CMV-seropositive. This rearrangement joins TRBV5-1 to TRBJ2-7; 7 bases are shared with TRBD1. The CDR3 DNA reads TGCGCCAGCAGCTCGTTACCGACAGGGAGCTCCTACGAGCAGTACTTC. This codes for CASSSLPTGSSYEQYF.